A single sample is the source of the 16 T cell receptor beta chains below, sequenced in a study of regulatory T cells in long-lasting Graves disease. CDR3-region Arm-PCR and iRepertoire HTBI primers produced the TCR beta libraries. Each CDR3 protein gets one entry after TCRdb re-called the multiplex PCR reads with MiXCR. Of 400,000 or so distinct CDR3 sequences listed, less than 25% are singletons. Time point described: persistent/refractory GD, antithyroid drugs over 5 years with positive TRAb. PBMC RNA served as the TCR library source. This sample comprised peripheral blood mononuclear cells (PBMCs), obtained when the disease was refractory, from a patient treated with antithyroid drugs. These receptors came from a female donor with Graves disease.

CDR3 DNA sequence: TGCGCCAGCAGTGCCGGCGAAGCCTCCTACGAGCAGTACTTC. This encodes CASSAGEASYEQYF. This sequence joins TRBV4-3 and TRBJ2-7; D remains unclear. The V gene lost 6 bases and the J gene lost 0 bases, with 12 bases spanning the gap. The CDR3 consists of 14 residues. CDR1 and CDR2 (germline): LGHNA, YSLEER.

This clonotype was seen repeatedly, ten times or more. The J gene is TRBJ1-4, the V gene TRBV28, with D perhaps matching TRBD1 (5 bases). CDR1 and CDR2 (germline): MDHEN, SYDVKM. V was pared by 4 bases and J by 8 bases, with 14 bases between. The CDR3 runs 14 residues. CDR3 loop: CASSSQDGEEKLFF. The CDR3 nucleotides are TGTGCCAGCAGTTCACAGGATGGGGAAGAAAAACTGTTTTTT.

There are many counts of this clonotype. The gene calls are TRBV6-1 and TRBJ2-5; D may be TRBD1 or TRBD2 (5 bases each). The CDR3 covers 13 residues. Trimming took 6 bases from V and 1 from J, leaving 9 bases between them. The germline V gene encodes CDR1 MNHNS and CDR2 SASEGT. The CDR3 sequence: CASRWDLQETQYF. DNA for the CDR3: TGTGCCAGCAGGTGGGACCTCCAAGAGACCCAGTACTTC.

This clonotype turned up a few times. This chain joins TRBV10-3 and TRBJ2-6; D is unclear. The germline V gene encodes CDR1 ENHRY and CDR2 SYGVKD. Trimming shortened V by 5 bases and J by 0 bases, and 8 bases separated the two germline ends. The CDR3 loop spans 15 amino acids. The CDR3 nucleotides read TGTGCCATCAGTTTGACCTCCTCTGGGGCCAACGTCCTGACTTTC. Its translation: CAISLTSSGANVLTF.

This clonotype was observed a handful of times. This chain links TRBV20-1 with TRBJ1-2; TRBD1 might be the D (5 bases). V lost 6 bases to trimming and J lost 7 bases, with 18 bases between them. CDR1 and CDR2 from the germline V gene are DFQATT and SNEGSKA (reference sequence). The CDR3 is 13 amino acids. The CDR3 loop reads CSAAGQGDGGYTF. In nucleotides, the CDR3 is TGCAGTGCCGCTGGCCAGGGCGATGGTGGCTACACCTTC.

This chain links TRBV20-1 with TRBJ1-5, with D possibly matching TRBD1 (5 bases). Germline V gives CDR1 DFQATT, CDR2 SNEGSKA (reference sequence). CDR3 length: 14 residues. Trimming pared 3 bases from V and 1 base from J, leaving 10 bases between. The CDR3, as DNA: TGCAGTGCTAGTTCAGGGAGGAGCAATCAGCCCCAGCATTTT. Amino acid sequence: CSASSGRSNQPQHF.

Comments on this clonotype: A much larger clone lies a single base off, so this may be a read error. The rearrangement joins TRBV6-9 to TRBJ2-5, with 9 positions matching TRBD2. This CDR3 comprises 17 residues. The germline CDR1 and CDR2 sequences are MNHGY and SVAAGI. The DNA for the CDR3 is TGTGCCGGCAGTTACCCCGTTCTAGCGGGGCTCGGGGAGACCCAGTACTTC. Translation: CAGSYPVLAGLGETQYF.

Comments on this clonotype: A much larger clone differs by one base, so this may be a read error. The rearrangement links TRBV28 to TRBJ1-2; 8 bases fit TRBD1. CDR1 and CDR2 from the germline V gene are MDHEN and SYDVKM. This CDR3 is 14 amino acids long. The CDR3 nucleotides read TGTGCCAGCAGGCGGACAGGGTGGAACTATGGCTGCACCTTC. The encoded protein is CASRRTGWNYGCTF.

A note on this clonotype: The CDR3 end shows no conserved phenylalanine or tryptophan, and so a read error is likely. This CDR3 reads CASSMTQGIWAGELFS. CDR3 DNA: TGTGCCAGTAGTATGACACAGGGGATATGGGCCGGGGAGCTGTTTTCT. V gene TRBV19 combines with J gene TRBJ2-2; 7 bases are shared with TRBD1. Trimming at V came to 3 bases and at J to 6 bases, leaving 10 bases not matched to a gene. Looked up from germline, CDR1 is LNHDA and CDR2 is SQIVND (reference sequence). CDR3 length: 16 amino acids.

V usage is TRBV9 and J usage is TRBJ1-1; D gene uncertain. CDR3 length equals 13 residues. Germline lookup yields CDR1 SGDLS and CDR2 YYNGEE. V was shortened by 2 bases and J by 0 bases, with 5 bases between the two germline ends. CDR3 sequence reads: CASSVLLNTEAFF. The CDR3 DNA is TGTGCCAGCAGCGTGCTTTTGAACACTGAAGCTTTCTTT.

V is TRBV10-2 and J is TRBJ2-3; 8 bases agree with TRBD2. The CDR3 is 17 residues long. The junction had 14 bases not matched to a gene; V was cut back by 4 bases and J by 5 bases. Germline CDR1 WSHSY, CDR2 SAAADI. The CDR3 DNA follows: TGCGCCAGCAGTGGGGGCCGGGGGGGAGATCCCCAAGATACGCAGTATTTT. Protein product: CASSGGRGGDPQDTQYF.

The chain uses TRBV15 and TRBJ2-1, with TRBD1 identical over 8 bases. J gave up 8 bases and V 4 bases, and 7 bases lay outside the gene matches. Germline values: CDR1 LNHNV, CDR2 YYDKDF (reference sequence). The CDR3 spans 14 residues. The CDR3 DNA follows: TGTGCCACCAGCACCCGGACAGGGCTCGATGAGCAGTTCTTC. It specifies CATSTRTGLDEQFF.

This clonotype was recorded many times. The chain links TRBV7-9 to TRBJ2-7; tentative D call: TRBD2 (6 bases). V lost 6 bases, J lost 2 bases, and 14 bases lay in between. The CDR3 extends over 14 amino acids. Per germline, CDR1 SEHNR and CDR2 FQNEAQ (reference sequence). The CDR3 protein is CASSYSSVPYEQYF. As DNA, the CDR3 is TGTGCCAGCAGTTATTCTAGCGTGCCCTACGAGCAGTACTTC. The variable domain in full, completed from reference TRBV7-9 and TRBJ2-7, reads DTGVSQNPRHKITKRGQNVTFRCDPISEHNRLYWYRQTLGQGPEFLTYFQNEAQLEKSRLLSDRFSAERPKGSFSTLEIQRTEQGDSAMYLCASSYSSVPYEQYFGPGTRLTVT.

V and J are TRBV28 and TRBJ2-1; D remains unclear. Between the trimmed V and J ends, which lost 7 bases and 5 bases, there was a span of 9 bases. This CDR3 is built from 12 residues. Per the germline V gene, CDR1 is MDHEN and CDR2 is SYDVKM. CDR3 DNA: TGTGCCAGCAACCTAGGTCACAATGAGCAGTTCTTC. Protein product: CASNLGHNEQFF.

The chain links TRBV7-2 to TRBJ1-5, with D possibly TRBD1 on 6 matching bases. Germline V gives CDR1 SGHTA, CDR2 FQGNSA. The CDR3 runs 13 residues. Trimming pared 8 bases from V and 6 bases from J, leaving 14 bases between. CDR3 bases: TGTGCCAGCGGATTAGGGGGGGGTCAGCCCCAGCATTTT. This gives the protein CASGLGGGQPQHF.

Note on this clonotype: The germline gene is not matched at one end of the junction; a read error may be the cause. V and J are TRBV7-8 and TRBJ2-7; no reliable D call. Germline V gene data show CDR1 as SGHVS and CDR2 as FQNEAQ. The length of the CDR3 is 15 residues. The CDR3: CASSFRSGSAYEQCF. CDR3 coding DNA: TGTGCCAGCAGCTTTAGGTCAGGTTCAGCCTACGAGCAGTGCTTC.